Listed here is a single TCR beta chain. Per germline, CDR1 SGHAT and CDR2 FQNNGV. CDR3 size: 15 residues. The germline V and J ends were trimmed by 2 bases and 0 bases, with 10 bases remaining between them. The data originate from a study of T cell changes during pregnancy in multiple sclerosis. Assay used: immunoSEQ multiplex PCR; TCRdb lists only in-frame clones, some missing. Of about 110,000 clones detected, 92% appear once; the ten largest clones hold 1.5%. This sequence originates from a female donor with multiple sclerosis, enrolled in a pregnancy study. The input for sequencing was peripheral blood, taken in the third trimester of pregnancy. J is TRBJ1-2 and V is TRBV11-2; perhaps TRBD1 as D (6 bases). CDR3 coding DNA: TGTGCCAGCAGCTTAAACCCAGGGGCTAACTATGGCTACACCTTC. It encodes CASSLNPGANYGYTF.